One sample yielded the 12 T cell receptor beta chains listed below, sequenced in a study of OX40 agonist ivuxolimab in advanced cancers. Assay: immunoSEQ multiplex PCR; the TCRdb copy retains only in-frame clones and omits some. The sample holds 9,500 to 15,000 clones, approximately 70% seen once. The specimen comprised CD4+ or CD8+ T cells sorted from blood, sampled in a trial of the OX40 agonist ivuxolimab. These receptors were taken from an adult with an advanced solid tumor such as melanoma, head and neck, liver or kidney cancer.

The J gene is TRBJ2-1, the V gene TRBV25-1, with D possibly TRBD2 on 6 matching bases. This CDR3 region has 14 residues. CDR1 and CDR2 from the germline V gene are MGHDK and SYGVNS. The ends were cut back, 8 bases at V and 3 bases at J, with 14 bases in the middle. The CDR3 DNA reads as TGTGCCAGCTCCTCGGGCGGGATCTACAATGAGCAGTTCTTC. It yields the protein CASSSGGIYNEQFF. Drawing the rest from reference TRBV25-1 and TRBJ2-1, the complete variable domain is EADIYQTPRYLVIGTGKKITLECSQTMGHDKMYWYQQDPGMELHLIHYSYGVNSTEKGDLSSESTVSRIRTEHFPLTLESARPSHTSQYLCASSSGGIYNEQFFGPGTRLTVL.

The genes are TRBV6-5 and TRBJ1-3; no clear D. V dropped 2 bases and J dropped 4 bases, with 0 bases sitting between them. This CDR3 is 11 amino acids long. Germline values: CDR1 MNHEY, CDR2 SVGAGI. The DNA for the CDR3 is TGTGCCAGCAGTTACGGAAACACCATATATTTT. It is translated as CASSYGNTIYF.

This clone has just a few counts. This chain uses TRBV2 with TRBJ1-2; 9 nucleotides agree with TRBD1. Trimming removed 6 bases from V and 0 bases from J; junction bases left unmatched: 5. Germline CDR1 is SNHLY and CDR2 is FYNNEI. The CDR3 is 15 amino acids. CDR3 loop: CASSPGQGSNYGYTF. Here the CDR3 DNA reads TGTGCCAGCAGCCCGGGACAGGGATCTAACTATGGCTACACCTTC.

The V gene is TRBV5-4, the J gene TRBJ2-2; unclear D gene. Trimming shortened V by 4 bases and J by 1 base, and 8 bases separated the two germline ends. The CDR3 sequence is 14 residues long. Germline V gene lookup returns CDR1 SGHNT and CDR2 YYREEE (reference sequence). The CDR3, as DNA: TGTGCCAGCAGCCTCGACGGGAACACCGGGGAGCTGTTTTTT. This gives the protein CASSLDGNTGELFF.

The CDR3 spells CASSLGDLADTQYF. CDR3 nucleotides: TGTGCCAGCAGCTTGGGGGACTTAGCAGATACGCAGTATTTT. This rearrangement joins TRBV5-4 to TRBJ2-3, with TRBD2 as a possible D gene (6 bases). V lost 0 bases, J lost 4 bases, and 9 bases lay in between. The CDR3 runs 14 residues. The germline CDR1 and CDR2 sequences are SGHNT and YYREEE (reference sequence).

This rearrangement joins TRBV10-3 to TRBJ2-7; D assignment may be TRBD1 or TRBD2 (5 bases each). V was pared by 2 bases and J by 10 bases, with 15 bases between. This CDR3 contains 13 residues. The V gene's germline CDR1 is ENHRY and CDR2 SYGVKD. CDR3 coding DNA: TGTGCCATCAGTGAGCCGATGGGGGTAGGTCAGTACTTC. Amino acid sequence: CAISEPMGVGQYF.

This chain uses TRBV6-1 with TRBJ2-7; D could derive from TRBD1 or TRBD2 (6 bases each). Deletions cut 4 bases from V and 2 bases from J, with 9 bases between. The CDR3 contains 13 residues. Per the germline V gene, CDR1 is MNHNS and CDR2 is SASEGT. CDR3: CASSGRDTYEQYF. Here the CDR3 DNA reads TGTGCCAGCAGTGGGCGGGACACCTACGAGCAGTACTTC.

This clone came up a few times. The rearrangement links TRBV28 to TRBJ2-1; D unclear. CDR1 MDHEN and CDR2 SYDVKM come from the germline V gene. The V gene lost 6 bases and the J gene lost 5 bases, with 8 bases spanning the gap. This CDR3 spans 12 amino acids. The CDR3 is CASSRRDNEQFF. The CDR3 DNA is TGTGCCAGCAGCCGTCGTGACAATGAGCAGTTCTTC.

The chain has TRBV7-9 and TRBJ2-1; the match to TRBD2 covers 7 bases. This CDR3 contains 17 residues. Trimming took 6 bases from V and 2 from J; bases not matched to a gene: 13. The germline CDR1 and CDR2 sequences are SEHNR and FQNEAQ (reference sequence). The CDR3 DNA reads TGTGCCAGCAGACCCCACCCGGGAGGCGAACCCTACAATGAGCAGTTCTTC. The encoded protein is CASRPHPGGEPYNEQFF.

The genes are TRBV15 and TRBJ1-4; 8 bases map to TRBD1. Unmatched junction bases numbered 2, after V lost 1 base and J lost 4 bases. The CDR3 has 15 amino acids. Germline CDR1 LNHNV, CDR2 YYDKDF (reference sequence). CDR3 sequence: CATSRAQGDNEKLFF. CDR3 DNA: TGTGCCACCAGCAGAGCACAGGGGGATAATGAAAAACTGTTTTTT.

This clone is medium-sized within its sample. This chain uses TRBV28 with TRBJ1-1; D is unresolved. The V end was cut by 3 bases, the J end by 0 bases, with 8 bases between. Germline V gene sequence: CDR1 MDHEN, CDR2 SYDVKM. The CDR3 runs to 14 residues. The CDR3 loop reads CASSLTIMNTEAFF. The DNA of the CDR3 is TGTGCCAGCAGTTTGACGATCATGAACACTGAAGCTTTCTTT. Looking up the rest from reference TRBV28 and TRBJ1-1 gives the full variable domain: DVKVTQSSRYLVKRTGEKVFLECVQDMDHENMFWYRQDPGLGLRLIYFSYDVKMKEKGDIPEGYSVSREKKERFSLILESASTNQTSMYLCASSLTIMNTEAFFGQGTRLTVV.

CDR3 residues: CASSSLTGPSSSYNEQFF. The DNA of the CDR3 is TGTGCCAGCAGCTCGTTGACAGGCCCTTCTAGCTCCTACAATGAGCAGTTCTTC. The chain combines TRBV7-9 with TRBJ2-1, with a possible D match to TRBD1 (6 bases). V dropped 4 bases and J dropped 0 bases, with 19 bases sitting between them. In germline, CDR1 is SEHNR, CDR2 FQNEAQ (reference sequence). The CDR3 spans 18 residues. Looking up the rest from reference TRBV7-9 and TRBJ2-1 gives the full variable domain: DTGVSQNPRHKITKRGQNVTFRCDPISEHNRLYWYRQTLGQGPEFLTYFQNEAQLEKSRLLSDRFSAERPKGSFSTLEIQRTEQGDSAMYLCASSSLTGPSSSYNEQFFGPGTRLTVL.